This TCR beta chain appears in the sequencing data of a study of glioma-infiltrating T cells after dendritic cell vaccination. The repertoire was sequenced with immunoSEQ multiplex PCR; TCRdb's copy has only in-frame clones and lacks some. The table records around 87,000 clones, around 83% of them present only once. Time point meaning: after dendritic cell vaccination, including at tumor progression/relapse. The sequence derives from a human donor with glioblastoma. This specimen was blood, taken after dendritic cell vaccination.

The CDR3, as DNA: TGTGCCACCAGCAGAGATGGAGGAGGGTATGGGAACACTGAAGCTTTCTTT. Translating gives CATSRDGGGYGNTEAFF. The chain joins TRBV15 to TRBJ1-1; D unclear. Germline values: CDR1 LNHNV, CDR2 YYDKDF (reference sequence). V was clipped by 0 bases and J by 1 base, with 15 bases between them. This CDR3 contains 17 residues.